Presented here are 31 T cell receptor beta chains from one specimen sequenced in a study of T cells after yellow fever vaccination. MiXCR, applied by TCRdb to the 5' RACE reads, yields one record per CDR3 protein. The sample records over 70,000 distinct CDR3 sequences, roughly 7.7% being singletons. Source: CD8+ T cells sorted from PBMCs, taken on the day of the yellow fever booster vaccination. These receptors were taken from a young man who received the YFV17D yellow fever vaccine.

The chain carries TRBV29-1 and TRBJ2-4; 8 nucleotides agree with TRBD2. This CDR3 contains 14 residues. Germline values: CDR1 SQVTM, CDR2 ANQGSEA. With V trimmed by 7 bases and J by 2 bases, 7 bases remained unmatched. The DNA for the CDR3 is TGCAGCGCTCGGGGGGGAAGGACCAAAAACATTCAGTACTTC. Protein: CSARGGRTKNIQYF.

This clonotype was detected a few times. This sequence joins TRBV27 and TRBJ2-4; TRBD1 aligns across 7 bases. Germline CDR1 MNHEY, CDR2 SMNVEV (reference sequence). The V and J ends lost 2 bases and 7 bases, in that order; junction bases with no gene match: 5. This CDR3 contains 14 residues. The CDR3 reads CASSLGGQRNIQYF. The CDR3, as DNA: TGTGCCAGCAGTTTAGGGGGACAGCGCAACATTCAGTACTTC.

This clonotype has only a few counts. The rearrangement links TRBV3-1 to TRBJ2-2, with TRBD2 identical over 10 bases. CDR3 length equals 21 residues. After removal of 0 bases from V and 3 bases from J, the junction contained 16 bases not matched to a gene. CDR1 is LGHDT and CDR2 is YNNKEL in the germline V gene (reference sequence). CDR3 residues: CASSQDRIEREGHRYTGELFF. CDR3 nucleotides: TGTGCCAGCAGCCAAGATCGCATCGAGCGGGAGGGCCATCGGTACACCGGGGAGCTGTTTTTT.

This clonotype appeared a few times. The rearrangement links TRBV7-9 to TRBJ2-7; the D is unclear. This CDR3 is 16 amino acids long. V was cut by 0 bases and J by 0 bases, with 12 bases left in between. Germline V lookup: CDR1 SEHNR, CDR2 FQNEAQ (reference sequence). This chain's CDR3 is CASSLAPMVPSYEQYF. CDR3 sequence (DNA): TGTGCCAGCAGCTTAGCCCCTATGGTCCCCTCCTACGAGCAGTACTTC.

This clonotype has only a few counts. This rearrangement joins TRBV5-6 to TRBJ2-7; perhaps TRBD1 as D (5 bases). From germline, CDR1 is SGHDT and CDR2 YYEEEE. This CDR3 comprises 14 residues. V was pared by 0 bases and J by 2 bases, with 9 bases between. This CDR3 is CASSLANRPYEQYF. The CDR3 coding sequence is TGTGCCAGCAGCTTGGCTAACAGGCCCTACGAGCAGTACTTC.

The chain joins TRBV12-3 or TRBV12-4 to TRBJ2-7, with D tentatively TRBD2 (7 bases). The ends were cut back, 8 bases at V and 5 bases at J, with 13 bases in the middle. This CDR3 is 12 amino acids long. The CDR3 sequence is CASAGGRNEQYF. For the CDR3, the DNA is TGTGCCAGCGCCGGGGGGCGGAACGAGCAGTACTTC.

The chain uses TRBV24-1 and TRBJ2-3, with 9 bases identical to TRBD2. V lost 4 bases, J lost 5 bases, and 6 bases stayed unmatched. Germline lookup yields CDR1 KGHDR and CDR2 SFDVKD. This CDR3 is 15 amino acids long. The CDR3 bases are TGTGCCACCAGTGAATTAGCGGGAGCCTTAGATACGCAGTATTTT. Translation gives CATSELAGALDTQYF.

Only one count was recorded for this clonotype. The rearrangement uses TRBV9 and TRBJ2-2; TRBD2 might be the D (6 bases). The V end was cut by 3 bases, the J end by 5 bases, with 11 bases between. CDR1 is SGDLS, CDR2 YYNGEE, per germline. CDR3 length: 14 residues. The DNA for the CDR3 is TGTGCCAGCAGCGCGCCGGGAGATACCGGGGAGCTGTTTTTT. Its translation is CASSAPGDTGELFF.

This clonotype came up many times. The CDR3 spells CATKETSDPHEQYF. The CDR3 nucleotides are TGTGCCACCAAGGAAACTAGCGATCCCCACGAGCAGTACTTC. This sequence joins TRBV7-2 and TRBJ2-7; 7 nucleotides match TRBD2. The CDR3 sequence is 14 residues long. V shed 10 bases, J shed 5 bases, and the junction held 14 bases outside the gene matches. Germline V gene sequence: CDR1 SGHTA, CDR2 FQGNSA.

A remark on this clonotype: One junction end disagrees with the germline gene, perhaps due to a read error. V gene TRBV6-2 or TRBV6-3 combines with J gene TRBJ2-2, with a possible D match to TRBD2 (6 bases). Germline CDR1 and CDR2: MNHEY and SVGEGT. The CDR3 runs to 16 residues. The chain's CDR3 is CGSFGLSGVGIGELFF. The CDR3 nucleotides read TGTGGCAGCTTCGGGTTATCGGGAGTCGGTATCGGGGAGCTGTTTTTT.

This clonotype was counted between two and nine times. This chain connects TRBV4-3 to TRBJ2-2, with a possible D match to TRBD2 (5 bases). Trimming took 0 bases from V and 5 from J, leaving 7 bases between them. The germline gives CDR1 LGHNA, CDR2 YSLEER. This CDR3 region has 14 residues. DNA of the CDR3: TGCGCCAGCAGCCAAGACCGAGGGACCGGGGAGCTGTTTTTT. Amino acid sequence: CASSQDRGTGELFF.

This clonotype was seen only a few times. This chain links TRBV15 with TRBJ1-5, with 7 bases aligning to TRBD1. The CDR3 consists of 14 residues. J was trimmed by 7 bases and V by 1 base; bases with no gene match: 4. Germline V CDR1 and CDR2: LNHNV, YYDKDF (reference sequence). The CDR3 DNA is TGTGCCACCAGCAGAGCACAGGGGAACCAGCCCCAGCATTTT. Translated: CATSRAQGNQPQHF.

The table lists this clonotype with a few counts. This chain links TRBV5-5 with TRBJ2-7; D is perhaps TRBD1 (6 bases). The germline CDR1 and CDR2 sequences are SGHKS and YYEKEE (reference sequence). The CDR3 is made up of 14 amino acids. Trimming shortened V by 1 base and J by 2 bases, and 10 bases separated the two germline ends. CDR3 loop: CASSLHDRPYEQYF. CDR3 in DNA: TGTGCCAGCAGCTTGCATGACAGGCCCTACGAGCAGTACTTC.

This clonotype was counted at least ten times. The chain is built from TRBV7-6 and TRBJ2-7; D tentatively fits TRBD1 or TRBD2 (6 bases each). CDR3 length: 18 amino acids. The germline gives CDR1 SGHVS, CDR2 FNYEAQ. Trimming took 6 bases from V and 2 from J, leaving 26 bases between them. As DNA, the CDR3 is TGTGCCAGCAGTTTGGGGGGCCTTAACTACCGAGGCCCCTACGAGCAGTACTTC. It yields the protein CASSLGGLNYRGPYEQYF.

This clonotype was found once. The CDR3 is CASSYPTGTGSYEQYF. In DNA, the CDR3 is TGTGCCAGCAGCTACCCTACCGGGACAGGGTCCTACGAGCAGTACTTC. V and J are TRBV3-1 and TRBJ2-7; 9 bases map to TRBD1. The CDR3 totals 16 residues. After removal of 5 bases from V and 1 base from J, the junction contained 9 bases not matched to a gene. Germline V CDR1 and CDR2: LGHDT, YNNKEL (reference sequence).

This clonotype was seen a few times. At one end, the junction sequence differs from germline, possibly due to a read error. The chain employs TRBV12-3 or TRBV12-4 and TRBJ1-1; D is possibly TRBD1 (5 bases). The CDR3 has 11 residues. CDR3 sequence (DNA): TGTGCCAGCTCCGCAGGGTGGGGGTATAACTTT. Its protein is CASSAGWGYNF.

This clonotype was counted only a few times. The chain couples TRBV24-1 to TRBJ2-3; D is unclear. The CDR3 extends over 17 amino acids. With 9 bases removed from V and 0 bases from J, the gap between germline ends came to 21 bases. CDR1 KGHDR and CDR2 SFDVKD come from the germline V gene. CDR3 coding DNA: TGTGCCACCGCCTCAAGCGTCACCTCCTCCAGCACAGATACGCAGTATTTT. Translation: CATASSVTSSSTDTQYF.

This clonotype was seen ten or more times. The CDR3 is CASAEEANPFYGEQFF. For the CDR3, the DNA is TGTGCCAGCGCCGAAGAGGCGAATCCATTTTATGGTGAGCAGTTCTTC. The chain recombines TRBV14 with TRBJ2-1; unclear D gene. V lost 8 bases and J 9 bases, leaving 26 bases between the germline ends. There are 16 residues in the CDR3. In germline, CDR1 is SGHDN, CDR2 FVKESK. The complete variable domain, with remaining parts taken from reference TRBV14 and TRBJ2-1, reads EAGVTQFPSHSVIEKGQTVTLRCDPISGHDNLYWYRRVMGKEIKFLLHFVKESKQDESGMPNNRFLAERTGGTYSTLKVQPAELEDSGVYFCASAEEANPFYGEQFFGPGTRLTVL.

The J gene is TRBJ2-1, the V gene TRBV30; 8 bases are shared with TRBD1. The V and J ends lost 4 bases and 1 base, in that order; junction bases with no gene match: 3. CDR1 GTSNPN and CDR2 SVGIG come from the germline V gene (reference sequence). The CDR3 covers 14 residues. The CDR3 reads CAWIGQGSYNEQFF. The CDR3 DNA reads TGTGCCTGGATTGGACAGGGTTCCTACAATGAGCAGTTCTTC.

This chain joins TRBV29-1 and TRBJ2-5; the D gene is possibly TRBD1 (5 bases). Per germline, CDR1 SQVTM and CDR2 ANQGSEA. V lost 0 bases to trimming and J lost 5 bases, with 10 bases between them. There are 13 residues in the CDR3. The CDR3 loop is CSVEDQGYETQYF. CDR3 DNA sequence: TGCAGCGTTGAAGATCAGGGATACGAGACCCAGTACTTC.

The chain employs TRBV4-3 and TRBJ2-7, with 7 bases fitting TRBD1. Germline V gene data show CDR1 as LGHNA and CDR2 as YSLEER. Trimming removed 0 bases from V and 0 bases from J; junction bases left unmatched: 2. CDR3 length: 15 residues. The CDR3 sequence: CASSQDSGGSYEQYF. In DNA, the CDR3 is TGCGCCAGCAGCCAAGATTCAGGGGGCTCCTACGAGCAGTACTTC.

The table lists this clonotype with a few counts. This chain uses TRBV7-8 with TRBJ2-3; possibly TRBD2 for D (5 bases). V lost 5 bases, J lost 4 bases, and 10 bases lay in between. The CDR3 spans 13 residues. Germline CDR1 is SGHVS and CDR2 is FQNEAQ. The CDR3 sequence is CASSPGSSDTQYF. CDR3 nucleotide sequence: TGTGCCAGCAGCCCGGGATCCTCAGATACGCAGTATTTT.

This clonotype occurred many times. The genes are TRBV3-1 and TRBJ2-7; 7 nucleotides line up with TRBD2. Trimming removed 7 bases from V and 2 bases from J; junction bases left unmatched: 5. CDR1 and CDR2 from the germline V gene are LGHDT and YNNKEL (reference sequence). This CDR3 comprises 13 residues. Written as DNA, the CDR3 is TGTGCCAGCAAAGGGGAGGGCGCCTACGAGCAGTACTTC. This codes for CASKGEGAYEQYF.

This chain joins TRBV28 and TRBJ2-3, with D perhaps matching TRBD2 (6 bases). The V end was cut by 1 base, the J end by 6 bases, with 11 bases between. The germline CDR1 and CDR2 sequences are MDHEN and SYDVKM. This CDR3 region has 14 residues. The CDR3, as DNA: TGTGCCAGCAGTTTATCGGGAGTTGGGGATACGCAGTATTTT. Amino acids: CASSLSGVGDTQYF.

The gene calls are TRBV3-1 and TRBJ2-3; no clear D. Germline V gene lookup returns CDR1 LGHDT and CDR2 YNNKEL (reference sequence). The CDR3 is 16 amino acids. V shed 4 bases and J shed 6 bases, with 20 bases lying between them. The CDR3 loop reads CASSPSQGENYDTQYF. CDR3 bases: TGTGCCAGCAGCCCGTCCCAAGGAGAGAACTATGATACGCAGTATTTT.

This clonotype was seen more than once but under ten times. CDR3 amino acids: CASSLGRTVTEAFF. The CDR3 nucleotides read TGTGCCAGCAGCTTAGGACGGACCGTCACTGAAGCTTTCTTT. The genes are TRBV7-9 and TRBJ1-1; no clear D. V was clipped by 1 base and J by 4 bases, with 10 bases between them. Looked up from germline, CDR1 is SEHNR and CDR2 is FQNEAQ (reference sequence). This CDR3 is 14 amino acids long.

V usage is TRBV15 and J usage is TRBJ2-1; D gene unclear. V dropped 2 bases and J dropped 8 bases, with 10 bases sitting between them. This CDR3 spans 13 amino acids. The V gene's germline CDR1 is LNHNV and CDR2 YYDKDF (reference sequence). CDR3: CATSRSVGDEQFF. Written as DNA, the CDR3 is TGTGCCACCAGCAGAAGCGTGGGCGATGAGCAGTTCTTC.

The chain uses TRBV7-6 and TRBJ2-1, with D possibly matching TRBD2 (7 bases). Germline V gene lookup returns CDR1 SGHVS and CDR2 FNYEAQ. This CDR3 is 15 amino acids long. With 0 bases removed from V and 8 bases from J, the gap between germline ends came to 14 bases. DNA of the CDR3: TGTGCCAGCAGCTTAGCAACGGGGGCGGGAGATGAGCAGTTCTTC. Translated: CASSLATGAGDEQFF.

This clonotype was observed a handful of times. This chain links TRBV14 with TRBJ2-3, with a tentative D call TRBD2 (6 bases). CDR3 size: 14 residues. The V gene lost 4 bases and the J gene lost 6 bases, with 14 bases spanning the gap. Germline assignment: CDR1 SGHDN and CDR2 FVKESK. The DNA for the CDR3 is TGTGCCAGCAGCCTGGGAGGCCTTGGGGATACGCAGTATTTT. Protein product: CASSLGGLGDTQYF.

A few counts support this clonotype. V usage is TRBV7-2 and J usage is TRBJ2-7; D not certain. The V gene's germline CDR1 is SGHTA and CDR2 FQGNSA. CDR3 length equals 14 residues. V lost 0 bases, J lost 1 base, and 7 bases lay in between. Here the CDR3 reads CASSLAISSYEQYF. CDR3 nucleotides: TGTGCCAGCAGCTTAGCCATCAGTTCCTACGAGCAGTACTTC.

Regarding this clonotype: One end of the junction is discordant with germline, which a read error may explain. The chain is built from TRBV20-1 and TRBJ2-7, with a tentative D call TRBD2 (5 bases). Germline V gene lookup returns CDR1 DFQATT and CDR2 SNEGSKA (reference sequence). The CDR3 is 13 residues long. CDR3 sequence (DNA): TGCAGTGCAAGAGGACTTTTTTCCTACGAGCAGTACTTC. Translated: CSARGLFSYEQYF.